The next 19 T cell receptor beta chains were all read from a single sample in a study of quantifying T cell responses using KT2 cells. About the research overall: Reverse transcription used primers in the TCR alpha and beta constant regions.

Each cDNA got a UMI-containing oligo ligated at its 3' end. An equimolar mix of RC1.1 and RC1.2 primed the beta chain across TRBC1 and TRBC2. From the UMI-ligation and nested PCR reads, TCRdb called clonotypes with MiXCR, one entry per CDR3 protein. The sample carries tens of thousands of distinct CDR3 sequences, 7.3% recorded once. Material: PBMCs spiked with cells of the T cell clone KT2. The origin of the receptors is a human donor.

This clonotype was found many times. V usage is TRBV20-1 and J usage is TRBJ2-5; D is undetermined. The germline CDR1 and CDR2 sequences are DFQATT and SNEGSKA (reference sequence). This CDR3 spans 11 amino acids. The V gene lost 6 bases and the J gene lost 5 bases, with 10 bases spanning the gap. The CDR3 nucleotides are TGCAGTGCCAAACCCGAGGAGACCCAGTACTTC. It yields the protein CSAKPEETQYF.

This clonotype was seen ten or more times. The genes are TRBV12-3 or TRBV12-4 and TRBJ2-7, with D possibly matching TRBD1 (5 bases). Trimming pared 6 bases from V and 0 bases from J, leaving 9 bases between. There are 13 residues in the CDR3. The CDR3 region is CASSPDSSYEQYF. As DNA, the CDR3 is TGTGCCAGCAGCCCCGACAGCTCCTACGAGCAGTACTTC.

This clonotype has ten or more counts. CDR3 loop: CASSSPSSKSTDTQYF. The CDR3 DNA reads TGTGCCAGCAGTTCTCCCAGTAGTAAGAGCACAGATACGCAGTATTTT. The rearrangement links TRBV6-6 to TRBJ2-3; D gene ambiguous. V was clipped by 4 bases and J by 0 bases, with 14 bases between them. CDR1 and CDR2 (germline): MNHNY, SVGAGI (reference sequence). CDR3 length equals 16 residues.

This clonotype was detected many times. This chain links TRBV20-1 with TRBJ2-3; tentatively, D is TRBD2 (5 bases). V lost 5 bases to trimming and J lost 1 base, with 10 bases between them. The CDR3 spans 13 residues. The germline gives CDR1 DFQATT, CDR2 SNEGSKA (reference sequence). The CDR3 coding sequence is TGCAGTGCTTCACCGGAGGGCACAGATACGCAGTATTTT. Translated: CSASPEGTDTQYF.

This clonotype occurred a few times. The chain has TRBV6-1 and TRBJ2-7; D call uncertain. The V end lost 6 bases, the J end lost 4 bases, and 25 bases lay between the germline ends. Germline V gives CDR1 MNHNS, CDR2 SASEGT. The CDR3 length is 17 residues. The CDR3 loop is CASRSAWRAEVPYEQYF. The CDR3 nucleotides read TGTGCCAGCAGATCCGCGTGGCGAGCCGAAGTGCCGTACGAGCAGTACTTC.

By share of the sample, this clonotype is medium-sized. The J gene is TRBJ1-4, the V gene TRBV20-1; D is possibly TRBD1 (5 bases). The V end lost 1 base, the J end lost 6 bases, and 18 bases lay between the germline ends. The CDR3 runs 16 residues. Germline V lookup: CDR1 DFQATT, CDR2 SNEGSKA (reference sequence). The CDR3 bases are TGCAGTGCTAGAGGGGAATTAAGGGGAGGCTATGAAAAACTGTTTTTT. Protein sequence: CSARGELRGGYEKLFF.

This clonotype was picked up many times. The gene calls are TRBV7-2 and TRBJ1-2; D not resolved. The CDR3 loop spans 14 amino acids. Trimming removed 1 base at V and 0 bases at J, with 6 bases between. Germline V CDR1 and CDR2: SGHTA, FQGNSA. CDR3 coding DNA: TGTGCCAGCAGCTTAGTAACAGCTAACTATGGCTACACCTTC. It encodes CASSLVTANYGYTF.

This clonotype was found many times. The J gene is TRBJ1-1, the V gene TRBV12-3 or TRBV12-4, with a tentative D call TRBD1 (5 bases). V dropped 6 bases and J dropped 10 bases, with 15 bases sitting between them. The CDR3 is 12 residues long. The chain's CDR3 is CASREGPVGAFF. In DNA form, the CDR3 reads TGTGCCAGCAGGGAGGGACCCGTGGGAGCTTTCTTT.

This clonotype was detected many times. The chain joins TRBV29-1 to TRBJ2-3; 9 positions agree with TRBD1. Germline CDR1 and CDR2: SQVTM and ANQGSEA. This CDR3 comprises 15 residues. V was clipped by 7 bases and J by 4 bases; unmatched bases: 12. The CDR3, as DNA: TGCAGCGGCGCCGAAAACAGGGGGCTAGCAGATACGCAGTATTTT. As protein: CSGAENRGLADTQYF.

This clonotype showed up many times. This rearrangement joins TRBV5-6 to TRBJ1-2; 9 nucleotides line up with TRBD1. The CDR3 loop spans 14 amino acids. With V trimmed by 4 bases and J by 4 bases, 5 bases remained unmatched. Germline V gene data show CDR1 as SGHDT and CDR2 as YYEEEE. The CDR3 bases are TGTGCCAGCAGCCGGGACAGGGCTACCTATGGCTACACCTTC. Translating gives CASSRDRATYGYTF.

The chain carries TRBV3-2 and TRBJ2-4. TRBV3-2 is a recognized pseudogene. The CDR3 is 20 amino acids. The CDR3 DNA follows: TGTGCCAGCAGCCAAGGAAATCCGGCTGGGTCGACGGTAGCCAAAAACATTCAGTACTTC. Translation: CASSQGNPAGSTVAKNIQYF.

This clonotype was observed a handful of times. The V gene is TRBV7-9, the J gene TRBJ2-1, with D tentatively TRBD1 or TRBD2 (5 bases each). Germline V gene data show CDR1 as SEHNR and CDR2 as FQNEAQ (reference sequence). The CDR3 has 14 amino acids. Trimming removed 5 bases at V and 5 bases at J, with 13 bases between. The CDR3 is CASSPRDGNNEQFF. CDR3 DNA: TGTGCCAGCAGCCCACGGGACGGTAACAATGAGCAGTTCTTC.

Many counts were recorded for this clonotype. The chain carries TRBV21-1 and TRBJ2-7; the table assigns TRBD1, which was not confirmed against the DNA. TRBV21-1 is flagged as a pseudogene. The CDR3 is made up of 14 amino acids. The CDR3 loop reads CASSKSGGAPEQYF. The CDR3 bases are TGTGCCAGCAGCAAATCCGGGGGCGCTCCCGAGCAGTACTTC.

Written as DNA, the CDR3 is TGTGCCAGCAGCCAAGGACAATTAAGGGCGCCGAATCAGCCCCAGCATTTT. As protein: CASSQGQLRAPNQPQHF. The V call is TRBV3-1, the J call TRBJ1-5; no clear D. Per germline, CDR1 LGHDT and CDR2 YNNKEL (reference sequence). This CDR3 is built from 17 residues. Trimming stripped 1 base from V and 4 bases from J, with 17 bases between.

J is TRBJ1-4 and V is TRBV5-5; a possible D gene is TRBD1 (5 bases). Germline values: CDR1 SGHKS, CDR2 YYEKEE (reference sequence). The CDR3 loop spans 15 amino acids. Deletions cut 3 bases from V and 6 bases from J, with 15 bases between. DNA for the CDR3: TGTGCCAGCAGCTCGGGAGGGGCGGAGGATGAAAAACTGTTTTTT. Its translation: CASSSGGAEDEKLFF.

This clonotype was seen ten or more times. This chain joins TRBV10-2 and TRBJ2-1; 7 nucleotides match TRBD2. Germline CDR1 and CDR2: WSHSY and SAAADI. This CDR3 comprises 14 residues. Trimming removed 2 bases from V and 3 bases from J; junction bases left unmatched: 1. The CDR3: CASSEGGGYNEQFF. In DNA form, the CDR3 reads TGCGCCAGCAGTGAGGGCGGGGGCTACAATGAGCAGTTCTTC.

The chain links TRBV18 to TRBJ2-3; D ambiguous. The CDR3 sequence is 13 residues long. Trimming left V 5 bases short and J 6 bases short, with 12 bases between. Germline CDR1 reads KGHSH; CDR2 reads LQKENI. CDR3 residues: CASSVGVLDTQYF. DNA of the CDR3: TGTGCCAGCTCAGTGGGCGTACTGGATACGCAGTATTTT. The full variable domain, rest sourced from reference TRBV18 and TRBJ2-3, is NAGVMQNPRHLVRRRGQEARLRCSPMKGHSHVYWYRQLPEEGLKFMVYLQKENIIDESGMPKERFSAEFPKEGPSILRIQQVVRGDSAAYFCASSVGVLDTQYFGPGTRLTVL.

The chain is built from TRBV11-3 and TRBJ2-7, with TRBD1 matching 7 bases. V gave up 5 bases and J gave up 2 bases; unmatched junction bases: 6. The CDR3 is made up of 14 amino acids. Germline CDR1 is SGHNT and CDR2 is YENEEA. In DNA, the CDR3 is TGTGCCAGCAGCCCCCCGGACAGGCCCTACGAGCAGTACTTC. The encoded protein is CASSPPDRPYEQYF. Using reference TRBV11-3 and TRBJ2-7 for the parts outside the CDR3, the full variable domain is EAGVVQSPRYKIIEKKQPVAFWCNPISGHNTLYWYLQNLGQGPELLIRYENEEAVDDSQLPKDRFSAERLKGVDSTLKIQPAELGDSAVYLCASSPPDRPYEQYFGPGTRLTVT.

This clonotype was seen only a few times. The chain links TRBV3-1 to TRBJ2-2; TRBD2 matches at 11 bases. The trim removed 5 bases at V and 4 bases at J, leaving 3 bases unmatched. Per germline, CDR1 LGHDT and CDR2 YNNKEL (reference sequence). CDR3 size: 15 residues. The CDR3 region has the DNA TGTGCCAGCAGCGCTAGCGGGGGGCTCACCGGGGAGCTGTTTTTT. It specifies CASSASGGLTGELFF.